These 13 T cell receptor beta chains originate from one sample sequenced in a study of neurological immune-mediated disorders. Using its own MiXCR run on the 5' RACE reads, TCRdb lists one record per CDR3 protein. The table shows 28,000 or so distinct CDR3 sequences, with 15% occurring only once. Sequenced input: PBMCs. The source of these receptors is a man between 65 and 85 years old in good health.

The chain has TRBV7-2 and TRBJ1-6, with D perhaps TRBD1 (6 bases). The CDR3 extends over 18 amino acids. The V end was cut by 11 bases, the J end by 9 bases, with 32 bases between. Germline CDR1 SGHTA, CDR2 FQGNSA. CDR3 nucleotides: TGTGCCCTCAGCCCCGCGGGGAAACGGGGGCAGTTATTTTCACCCCTCCACTTT. Translated, it gives CALSPAGKRGQLFSPLHF.

The genes are TRBV28 and TRBJ1-6; D may be TRBD1 (6 bases). Trimming removed 4 bases at V and 10 bases at J, with 14 bases between. The V gene's germline CDR1 is MDHEN and CDR2 SYDVKM. There are 14 residues in the CDR3. CDR3 region: CASSSTGRRSPLHF. The CDR3, as DNA: TGTGCCAGCAGTTCGACAGGTAGACGATCACCCCTCCACTTT.

In its sample, this clonotype was seen many times. The chain couples TRBV27 to TRBJ1-1, with D tentatively TRBD1 (5 bases). Germline assignment: CDR1 MNHEY and CDR2 SMNVEV (reference sequence). Trimming shortened V by 3 bases and J by 4 bases, and 12 bases separated the two germline ends. The CDR3 runs 14 residues. CDR3 protein: CASSFSGLGTEAFF. CDR3 bases: TGTGCCAGCAGTTTTTCAGGGTTGGGCACTGAAGCTTTCTTT.

This clonotype showed up many times. The rearrangement links TRBV2 to TRBJ1-5; the D is unclear. Germline loops: CDR1 SNHLY, CDR2 FYNNEI. With 4 bases removed from V and 10 bases from J, the gap between germline ends came to 11 bases. This CDR3 is built from 12 residues. The CDR3, as DNA: TGTGCCAGCAGTGTTATCGGGATACCCCAGCATTTT. As protein: CASSVIGIPQHF.

A remark on this clonotype: A much larger clone lies one base from this, so it may be a read error. The chain recombines TRBV28 with TRBJ2-2; D not resolved. Per germline, CDR1 MDHEN and CDR2 SYDVKM. This CDR3 is 14 amino acids long. V dropped 1 base and J dropped 5 bases, with 8 bases sitting between them. CDR3 nucleotides: TGTGCCAGCAGTTTATCCGTACCAACCGGGGAGCTGTTTTTT. Its protein is CASSLSVPTGELFF.

This clonotype was counted ten times or more. The chain has TRBV5-1 and TRBJ1-3, with TRBD1 identical over 7 bases. V was clipped by 4 bases and J by 4 bases; unmatched bases: 5. The CDR3 has 14 residues. CDR1 SGHRS and CDR2 YFSETQ come from the germline V gene. CDR3 DNA: TGCGCCAGCAGCCCTGGGACAGCAGGAAACACCATATATTTT. The encoded protein is CASSPGTAGNTIYF.

This clonotype was seen at least ten times. The rearrangement uses TRBV5-1 and TRBJ1-2, with 9 positions matching TRBD1. Germline values: CDR1 SGHRS, CDR2 YFSETQ. The trim removed 4 bases at V and 3 bases at J, leaving 7 bases unmatched. The CDR3 has 15 amino acids. The DNA of the CDR3 is TGCGCCAGCAGCCCTTGGACAGGGGTTTACTATGGCTACACCTTC. It yields the protein CASSPWTGVYYGYTF.

On this clonotype itself: The limits of the CDR3 on the DNA are not certain, so only TCRdb's listed CDR3 is given. This sequence joins TRBV21-1 and TRBJ2-1; the table assigns TRBD2, which was not confirmed against the DNA. TRBV21-1 is a pseudogene locus. Ends included, the CDR3 has 22 residues. Here the CDR3 reads CASSFYICSARPLSGVYNEQFF.

By frequency in the sample, this clonotype is medium-sized. The chain recombines TRBV28 with TRBJ2-7, with TRBD2 matching over 16 bases. Germline V gives CDR1 MDHEN, CDR2 SYDVKM. The V gene end was trimmed by 3 bases and the J gene end by 7 bases; junction bases not matched to a gene: 18. The CDR3 runs 20 residues. This chain's CDR3 is CASSFLGTSGGALISEEQYF. The CDR3 DNA is TGTGCCAGCAGTTTTCTCGGGACTAGCGGGGGGGCTCTTATATCGGAGGAGCAGTACTTC.

This clonotype was observed at least ten times. The J gene is TRBJ2-5, the V gene TRBV5-6, with 9 bases identical to TRBD1. The CDR3 length is 15 residues. Looked up from germline, CDR1 is SGHDT and CDR2 is YYEEEE. Trimming removed 0 bases from V and 4 bases from J; junction bases left unmatched: 4. The CDR3, as DNA: TGTGCCAGCAGCTTGGACAGGGGGCAGCTAGAGACCCAGTACTTC. Amino acids: CASSLDRGQLETQYF.

By its share, this clonotype is medium-sized. This chain uses TRBV7-2 with TRBJ2-2, with D perhaps TRBD2 (6 bases). The CDR3 extends over 15 amino acids. V lost 5 bases and J 1 base, leaving 11 bases between the germline ends. CDR1 is SGHTA and CDR2 is FQGNSA in the germline V gene. CDR3 sequence: CASSPRDLNTGELFF. CDR3 DNA sequence: TGTGCCAGCAGCCCCCGGGACTTGAACACCGGGGAGCTGTTTTTT.

This chain joins TRBV6-6 and TRBJ2-5, with a possible D match to TRBD2 (6 bases). Germline V lookup: CDR1 MNHNY, CDR2 SVGAGI (reference sequence). The CDR3 has 13 residues. V lost 9 bases, J lost 4 bases, and 15 bases lay in between. The CDR3 reads CASRSEEGETQYF. In DNA, the CDR3 is TGTGCCAGTAGGAGCGAGGAGGGAGAGACCCAGTACTTC.

This clonotype was counted at least ten times. The V and J genes are TRBV9 and TRBJ1-3; 8 bases are a match to TRBD1. V shed 3 bases, J shed 0 bases, and the junction held 5 bases outside the gene matches. This CDR3 has 16 amino acids. Germline CDR1 SGDLS, CDR2 YYNGEE. CDR3: CASSARDRISGNTIYF. The DNA of the CDR3 is TGTGCCAGCAGCGCCCGGGACAGGATCTCTGGAAACACCATATATTTT. Drawing the rest from reference TRBV9 and TRBJ1-3, the complete variable domain is DSGVTQTPKHLITATGQRVTLRCSPRSGDLSVYWYQQSLDQGLQFLIQYYNGEERAKGNILERFSAQQFPDLHSELNLSSLELGDSALYFCASSARDRISGNTIYFGEGSWLTVV.